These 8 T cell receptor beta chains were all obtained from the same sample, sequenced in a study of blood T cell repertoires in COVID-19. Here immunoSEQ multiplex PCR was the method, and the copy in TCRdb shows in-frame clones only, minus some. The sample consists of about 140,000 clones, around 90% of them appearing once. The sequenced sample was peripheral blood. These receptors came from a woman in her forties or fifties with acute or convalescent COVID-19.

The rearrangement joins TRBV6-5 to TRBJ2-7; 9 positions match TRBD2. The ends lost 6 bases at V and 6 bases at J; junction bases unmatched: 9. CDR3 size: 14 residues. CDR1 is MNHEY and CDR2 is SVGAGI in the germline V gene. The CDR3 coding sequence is TGTGCCAGCAGGCGGACTAGCGAACGGGTCGAGCAGTACTTC. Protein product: CASRRTSERVEQYF.

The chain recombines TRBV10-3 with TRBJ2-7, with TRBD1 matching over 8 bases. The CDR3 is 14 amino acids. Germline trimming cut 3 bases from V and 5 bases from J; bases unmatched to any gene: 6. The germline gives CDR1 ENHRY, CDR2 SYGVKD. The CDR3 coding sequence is TGTGCCATCAGTGACGAGACAGGGGACGACGAGCAGTACTTC. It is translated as CAISDETGDDEQYF.

This CDR3 is CASSPLGGAGQPQHF. As DNA, the CDR3 is TGTGCCAGTAGCCCCCTAGGGGGCGCGGGTCAGCCCCAGCATTTT. J is TRBJ1-5 and V is TRBV19, with 7 bases lining up with TRBD1. CDR1 is LNHDA and CDR2 is SQIVND in the germline V gene (reference sequence). Losses at the gene ends were 6 bases for V and 6 bases for J; bases not matched to a gene: 11. The CDR3 extends over 15 amino acids.

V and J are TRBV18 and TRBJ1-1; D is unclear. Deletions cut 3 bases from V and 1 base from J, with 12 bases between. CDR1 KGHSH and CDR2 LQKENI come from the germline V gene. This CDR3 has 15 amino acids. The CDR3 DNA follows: TGTGCCAGCTCACCGGAGCTTGCGGCGAACACTGAAGCTTTCTTT. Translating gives CASSPELAANTEAFF.

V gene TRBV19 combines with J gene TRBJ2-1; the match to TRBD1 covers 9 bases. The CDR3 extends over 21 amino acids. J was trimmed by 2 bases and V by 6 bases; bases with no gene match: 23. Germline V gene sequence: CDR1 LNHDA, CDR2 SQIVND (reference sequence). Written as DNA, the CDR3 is TGTGCCAGTAGACCCAGGTTAGGATTAACAGGGGGCCCCTTTACCTACAATGAGCAGTTCTTC. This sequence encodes CASRPRLGLTGGPFTYNEQFF.

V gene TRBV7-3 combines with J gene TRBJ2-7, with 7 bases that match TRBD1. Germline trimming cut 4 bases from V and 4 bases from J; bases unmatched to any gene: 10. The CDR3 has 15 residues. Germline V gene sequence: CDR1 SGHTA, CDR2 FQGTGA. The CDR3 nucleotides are TGTGCCAGCAGCTCAGACAGGGAATTGAGTTACGAGCAGTACTTC. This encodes CASSSDRELSYEQYF.

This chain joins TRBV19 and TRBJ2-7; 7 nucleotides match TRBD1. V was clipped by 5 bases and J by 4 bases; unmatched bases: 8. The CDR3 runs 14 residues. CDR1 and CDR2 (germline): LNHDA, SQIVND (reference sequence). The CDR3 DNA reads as TGTGCCAGTAGTGGACAGGTGGGTCCTTACGAGCAGTACTTC. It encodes CASSGQVGPYEQYF.

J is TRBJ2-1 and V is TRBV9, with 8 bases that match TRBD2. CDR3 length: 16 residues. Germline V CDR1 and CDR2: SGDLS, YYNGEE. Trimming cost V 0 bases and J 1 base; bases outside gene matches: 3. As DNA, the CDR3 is TGTGCCAGCAGCGTAGTGGCGGGGGGTTCCTACAATGAGCAGTTCTTC. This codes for CASSVVAGGSYNEQFF.